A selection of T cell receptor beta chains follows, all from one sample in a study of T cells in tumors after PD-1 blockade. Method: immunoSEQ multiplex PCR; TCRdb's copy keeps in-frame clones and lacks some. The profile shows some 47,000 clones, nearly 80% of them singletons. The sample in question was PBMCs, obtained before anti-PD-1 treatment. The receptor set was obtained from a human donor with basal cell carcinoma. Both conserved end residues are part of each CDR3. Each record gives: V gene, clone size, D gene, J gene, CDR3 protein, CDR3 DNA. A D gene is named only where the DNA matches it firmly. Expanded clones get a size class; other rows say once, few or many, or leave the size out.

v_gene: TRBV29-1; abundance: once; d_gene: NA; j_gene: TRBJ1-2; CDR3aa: CSVQGINYGYTF; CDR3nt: TGCAGCGTTCAGGGTATAAACTATGGCTACACCTTC
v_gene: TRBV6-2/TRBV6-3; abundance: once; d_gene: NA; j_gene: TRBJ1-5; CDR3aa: CASSYPIFPGGRDQPQHF; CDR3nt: TGTGCCAGCAGTTACCCTATCTTCCCGGGAGGGAGAGATCAGCCCCAGCATTTT
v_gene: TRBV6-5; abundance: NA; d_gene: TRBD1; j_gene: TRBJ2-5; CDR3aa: CASSMGQGRGETQYF; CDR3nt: TGTGCCAGCAGTATGGGACAGGGGAGAGGGGAGACCCAGTACTTC
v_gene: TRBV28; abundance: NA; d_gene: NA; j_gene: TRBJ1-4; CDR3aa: CASSAPGRNEKLFF; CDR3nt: TGTGCCAGCAGTGCCCCTGGGAGAAATGAAAAACTGTTTTTT
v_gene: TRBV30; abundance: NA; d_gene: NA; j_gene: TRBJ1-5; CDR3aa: CAWSVSGGNQPQHF; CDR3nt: TGTGCCTGGAGTGTATCCGGGGGTAATCAGCCCCAGCATTTT
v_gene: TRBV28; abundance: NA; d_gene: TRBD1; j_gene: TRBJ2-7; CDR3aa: CASSPGEVRDSWVYEQYF; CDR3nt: TGTGCCAGCAGTCCCGGCGAGGTCCGGGACAGTTGGGTCTACGAGCAGTACTTC
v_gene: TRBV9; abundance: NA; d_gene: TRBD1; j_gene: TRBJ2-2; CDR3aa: CASSAGQGSYTGELFF; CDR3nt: TGTGCCAGCAGCGCCGGACAGGGCTCCTACACCGGGGAGCTGTTTTTT
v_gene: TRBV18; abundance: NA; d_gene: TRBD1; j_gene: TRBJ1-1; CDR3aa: CASSPDRGVTEAFF; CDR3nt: TGTGCCAGCTCACCCGACAGGGGGGTCACTGAAGCTTTCTTT
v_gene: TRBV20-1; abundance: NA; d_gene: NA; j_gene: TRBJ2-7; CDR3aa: CSASLTRKAYEQYF; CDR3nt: TGCAGTGCTAGTTTGACAAGGAAGGCCTACGAGCAGTACTTC
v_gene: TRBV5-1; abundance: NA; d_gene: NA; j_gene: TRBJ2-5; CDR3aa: CASSLNGYQETQYF; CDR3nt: TGCGCCAGCAGCTTGAACGGATACCAAGAGACCCAGTACTTC
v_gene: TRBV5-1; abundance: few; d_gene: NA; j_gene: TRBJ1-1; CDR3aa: CASSLWGNSEAFF; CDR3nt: TGCGCCAGCAGCTTGTGGGGGAACAGTGAAGCTTTCTTT
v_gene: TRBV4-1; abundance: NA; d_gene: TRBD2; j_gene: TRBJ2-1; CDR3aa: CASSHGRASRGVAGGPNNEQFF; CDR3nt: TGCGCCAGCAGCCATGGGCGGGCTTCGCGGGGGGTAGCGGGAGGGCCCAACAATGAGCAGTTCTTC
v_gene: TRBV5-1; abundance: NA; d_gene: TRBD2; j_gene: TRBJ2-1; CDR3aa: CASSLGTSKNEQFF; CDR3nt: TGCGCCAGCAGCTTGGGGACTAGTAAAAATGAGCAGTTCTTC
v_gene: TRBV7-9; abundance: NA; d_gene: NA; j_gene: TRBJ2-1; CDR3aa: CASSHGMANNEQFF; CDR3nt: TGTGCCAGCAGCCACGGGATGGCGAACAATGAGCAGTTCTTC
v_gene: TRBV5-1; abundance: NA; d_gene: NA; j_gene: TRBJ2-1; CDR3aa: CASSRRSDAYEQFF; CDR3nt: TGCGCCAGCAGCAGGAGGTCGGACGCATACGAGCAGTTCTTC
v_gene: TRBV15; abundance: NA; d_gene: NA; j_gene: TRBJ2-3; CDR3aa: CATTRDGTSTDTQYF; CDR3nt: TGTGCCACCACCCGGGACGGAACTAGCACAGATACGCAGTATTTT
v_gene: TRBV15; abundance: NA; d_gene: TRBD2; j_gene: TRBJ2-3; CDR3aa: CATSRGLLAGVDTQYF; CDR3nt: TGTGCCACCAGCAGGGGATTACTAGCGGGAGTAGATACGCAGTATTTT
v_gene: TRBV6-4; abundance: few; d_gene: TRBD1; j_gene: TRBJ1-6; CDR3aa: CASSEMGQGASPLHF; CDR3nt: TGTGCCAGCAGTGAAATGGGACAGGGGGCTTCACCCCTCCACTTT
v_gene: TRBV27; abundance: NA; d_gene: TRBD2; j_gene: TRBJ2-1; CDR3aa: CASSIGGGFFYNEQFF; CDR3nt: TGTGCCAGCAGCATAGGCGGGGGTTTCTTCTACAATGAGCAGTTCTTC
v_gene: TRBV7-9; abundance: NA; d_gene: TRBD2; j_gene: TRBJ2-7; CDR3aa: CASSRLAMGTYEQYF; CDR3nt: TGTGCCAGCAGCCGACTAGCGATGGGTACCTACGAGCAGTACTTC
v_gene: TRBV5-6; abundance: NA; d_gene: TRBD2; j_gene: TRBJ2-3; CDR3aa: CASSTGLAGGLYADTQYF; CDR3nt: TGTGCCAGCAGCACCGGACTAGCGGGGGGACTGTACGCAGATACGCAGTATTTT
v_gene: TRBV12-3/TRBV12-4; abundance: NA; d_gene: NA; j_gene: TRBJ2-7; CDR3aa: CASSLGQPYEQYF; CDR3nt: TGTGCCAGCAGTTTGGGTCAGCCCTACGAGCAGTACTTC
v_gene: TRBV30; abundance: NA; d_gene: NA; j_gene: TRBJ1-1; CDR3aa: CAWSVKGKVTEAFF; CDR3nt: TGTGCCTGGAGTGTAAAGGGCAAGGTCACTGAAGCTTTCTTT
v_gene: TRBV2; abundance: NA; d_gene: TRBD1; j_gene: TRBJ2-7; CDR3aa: CASSELKTGTGRKGEQYF; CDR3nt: TGTGCCAGCAGTGAACTAAAAACCGGGACAGGCAGGAAGGGGGAGCAGTACTTC
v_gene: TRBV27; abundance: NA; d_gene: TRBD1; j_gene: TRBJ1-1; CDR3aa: CASSFRQGGLNTEAFF; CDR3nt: TGTGCCAGCAGTTTCCGACAGGGAGGATTGAACACTGAAGCTTTCTTT
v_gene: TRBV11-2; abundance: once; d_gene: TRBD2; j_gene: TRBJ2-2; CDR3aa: CASTTLGTSGTRTGELFF; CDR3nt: TGTGCCAGCACGACACTCGGGACTAGCGGGACCCGCACCGGGGAGCTGTTTTTT
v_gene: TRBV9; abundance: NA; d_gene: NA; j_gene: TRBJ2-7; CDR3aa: CASSVGLAFDEQYF; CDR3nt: TGTGCCAGCAGCGTCGGGCTAGCGTTCGACGAGCAGTACTTC
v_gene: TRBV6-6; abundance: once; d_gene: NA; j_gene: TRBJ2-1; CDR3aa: CASSWPGRSSYNEQFF; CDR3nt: TGTGCCAGCAGTTGGCCAGGACGTAGCTCCTACAATGAGCAGTTCTTC
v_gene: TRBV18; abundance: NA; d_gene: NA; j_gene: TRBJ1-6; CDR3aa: CASSPVTGLGSPLHF; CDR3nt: TGTGCCAGCTCACCCGTGACAGGCCTGGGGTCACCCCTCCACTTT
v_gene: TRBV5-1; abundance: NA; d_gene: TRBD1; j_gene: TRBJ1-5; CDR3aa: CASSLGDRNQPQHF; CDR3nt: TGCGCCAGCAGCTTGGGGGACAGAAATCAGCCCCAGCATTTT
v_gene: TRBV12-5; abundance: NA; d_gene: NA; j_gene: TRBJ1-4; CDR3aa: CASGPGFHEKLFF; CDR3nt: TGTGCTAGTGGTCCCGGGTTTCATGAAAAACTGTTTTTT
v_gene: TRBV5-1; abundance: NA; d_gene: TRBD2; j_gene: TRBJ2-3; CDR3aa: CASSLASGRGTDTQYF; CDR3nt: TGCGCCAGCAGCTTGGCCAGCGGGAGAGGCACAGATACGCAGTATTTT
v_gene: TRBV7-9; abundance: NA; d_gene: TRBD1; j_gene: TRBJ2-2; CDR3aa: CASTPGDRDSGELFF; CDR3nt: TGTGCCAGCACCCCCGGGGACAGAGATTCCGGGGAGCTGTTTTTT